The present T cell receptor beta chain was sequenced within a study of blood T cells in healthy people across ages. Study outcomes and limitations: It was not possible, with unsorted PBMCs, to conclusively compare naive and antigen-experienced cells.

A second roughly 6 to 12 cycle PCR used barcoded and J-beta primers. TCRdb reprocessed the 5' RACE reads with MiXCR, giving one entry per CDR3 protein. The profile shows about 1 million distinct CDR3 sequences, under 45% of them singletons. Germline V gives CDR1 SQVTM, CDR2 ANQGSEA. The CDR3 totals 14 residues. Aged about 6 to 95, donors were systemically healthy Caucasians from Russia. Only a few counts were recorded for this clonotype. Its target is unknown. A junction end diverges from the germline sequence, so it may reflect a read error. The V and J genes are TRBV29-1 and TRBJ2-1, with D unclear. The receptor was isolated from a woman aged 60-75 years in good health. Sample: blood. For the CDR3, the DNA is TGCAGCGTTGAAGTCCCCCCAACCCACAATAAGCAGTTCTTC. Translation: CSVEVPPTHNKQFF.